This TCR beta chain was documented in a study of OX40 agonist ivuxolimab in advanced cancers. The CDR3 has 14 amino acids. Germline V gene sequence: CDR1 MGHRA, CDR2 YSYEKL. Trimming removed 0 bases at V and 6 bases at J, with 10 bases between. The method was immunoSEQ multiplex PCR; TCRdb's version includes in-frame clones alone and lacks a portion of them. The repertoire consists of over 10,000 clones, with around 80% occurring once and the leading ten covering less than 45%. This receptor was identified in an adult with an advanced solid tumor such as melanoma, head and neck, liver or kidney cancer. Sequenced material: CD4+ or CD8+ T cells sorted from blood, taken in a trial of the OX40 agonist ivuxolimab. The V and J genes are TRBV4-1 and TRBJ2-3; a weak D match, TRBD2 (5 bases). The CDR3 nucleotides read TGCGCCAGCAGCCAAGAGCGGACTTCGGATACGCAGTATTTT. It specifies CASSQERTSDTQYF.